One sample yielded the 4 T cell receptor beta chains listed below, sequenced in a study of T cells in Graves' hyperthyroidism and ophthalmopathy. From RNA transcripts, TCR beta CDR3 regions were amplified. TCR CDR3 regions were first amplified by RT-PCR with HTBI primers. TCRdb used MiXCR to reprocess the multiplex PCR reads, holding one entry per CDR3 protein. The profile covers a few hundred thousand distinct CDR3 sequences, with about a sixth appearing a single time and about 3.5% taken by the ten largest. Sequencing was performed on blood. These receptors all come from a woman aged 40-49 years with Graves' ophthalmopathy.

There are a few counts of this clonotype. CDR3 region: CASSQYGGGTTDTQYF. The CDR3 bases are TGCGCCAGCAGCCAATATGGCGGGGGAACTACAGATACGCAGTATTTT. The chain recombines TRBV4-1 with TRBJ2-3; 7 bases match TRBD2. V shed 2 bases and J 3 bases; nucleotides not matched to a gene: 8. Looked up from germline, CDR1 is MGHRA and CDR2 is YSYEKL. This CDR3 region has 16 residues.

The genes are TRBV6-2 or TRBV6-3 and TRBJ1-5; D unresolved. V lost 10 bases and J lost 0, with 10 bases in between. The germline V gene encodes CDR1 MNHEY and CDR2 SVGEGT. There are 13 residues in the CDR3. The CDR3 DNA sequence: TGTGCCACCCTAGGAAATAGCAATCAGCCCCAGCATTTT. It is translated as CATLGNSNQPQHF.

This chain joins TRBV6-1 and TRBJ1-5, with unresolved D. The CDR3 sequence is 13 residues long. The germline V and J ends were trimmed by 5 bases and 6 bases, with 11 bases remaining between them. Germline CDR1 is MNHNS and CDR2 is SASEGT. As DNA, the CDR3 is TGTGCCAGCAGTCCTCCGGTTGTTCAGCCCCAGCATTTT. Its translation is CASSPPVVQPQHF.

This clonotype was observed many times. The chain couples TRBV30 to TRBJ2-5, with TRBD2 identical over 15 bases. The CDR3 contains 17 residues. The trim removed 2 bases at V and 4 bases at J, leaving 8 bases unmatched. Germline assignment: CDR1 GTSNPN and CDR2 SVGIG (reference sequence). CDR3 sequence: CAWSPSGLAGGAETQYF. DNA for the CDR3: TGTGCCTGGAGTCCCTCGGGACTAGCGGGAGGAGCAGAGACCCAGTACTTC.